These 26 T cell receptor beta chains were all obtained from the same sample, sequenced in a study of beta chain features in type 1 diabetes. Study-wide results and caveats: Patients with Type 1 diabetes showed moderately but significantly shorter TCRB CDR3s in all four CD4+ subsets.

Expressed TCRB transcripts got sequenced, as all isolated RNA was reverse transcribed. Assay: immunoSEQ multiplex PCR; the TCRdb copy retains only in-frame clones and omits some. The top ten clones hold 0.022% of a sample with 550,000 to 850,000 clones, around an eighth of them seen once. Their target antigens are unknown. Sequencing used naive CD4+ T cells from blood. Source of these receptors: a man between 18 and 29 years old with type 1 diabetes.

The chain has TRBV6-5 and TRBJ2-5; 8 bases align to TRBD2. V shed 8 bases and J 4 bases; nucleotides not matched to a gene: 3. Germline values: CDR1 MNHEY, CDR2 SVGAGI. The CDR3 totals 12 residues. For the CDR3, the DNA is TGTGCCAGCTCCGGGGGGGGAGAGACCCAGTACTTC. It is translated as CASSGGGETQYF.

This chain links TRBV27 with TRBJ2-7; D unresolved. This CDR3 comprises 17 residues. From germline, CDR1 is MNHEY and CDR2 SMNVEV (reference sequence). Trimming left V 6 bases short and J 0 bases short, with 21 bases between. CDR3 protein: CASSSMKELISSYEQYF. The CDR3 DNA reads TGTGCCAGCAGCTCGATGAAAGAGCTAATTAGCTCCTACGAGCAGTACTTC.

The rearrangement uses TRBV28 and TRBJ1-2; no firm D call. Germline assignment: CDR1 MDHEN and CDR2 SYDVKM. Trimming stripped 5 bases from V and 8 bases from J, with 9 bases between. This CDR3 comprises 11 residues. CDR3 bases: TGTGCCAGCAGTATAAGAGGAGGCTACACCTTC. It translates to CASSIRGGYTF.

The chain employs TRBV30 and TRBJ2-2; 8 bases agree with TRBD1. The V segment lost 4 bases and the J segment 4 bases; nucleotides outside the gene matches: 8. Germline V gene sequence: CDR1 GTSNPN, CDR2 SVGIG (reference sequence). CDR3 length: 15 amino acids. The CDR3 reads CAWKQITGGTGELFF. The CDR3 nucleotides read TGTGCCTGGAAGCAGATTACAGGGGGCACCGGGGAGCTGTTTTTT.

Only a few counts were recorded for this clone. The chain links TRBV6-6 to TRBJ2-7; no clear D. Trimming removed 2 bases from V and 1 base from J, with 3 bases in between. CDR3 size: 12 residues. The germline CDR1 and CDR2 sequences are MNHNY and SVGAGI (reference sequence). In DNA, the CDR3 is TGTGCCAGCAGTTACAAATCCTACGAGCAGTACTTC. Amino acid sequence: CASSYKSYEQYF.

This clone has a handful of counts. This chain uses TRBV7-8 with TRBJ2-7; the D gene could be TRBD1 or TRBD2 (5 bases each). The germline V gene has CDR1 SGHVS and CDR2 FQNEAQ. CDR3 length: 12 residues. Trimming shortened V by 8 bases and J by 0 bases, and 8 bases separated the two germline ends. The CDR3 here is CASRDDSYEQYF. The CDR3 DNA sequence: TGTGCCAGCCGGGACGACTCCTACGAGCAGTACTTC. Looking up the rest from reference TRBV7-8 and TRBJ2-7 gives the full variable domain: GAGVSQSPRYKVAKRGQDVALRCDPISGHVSLFWYQQALGQGPEFLTYFQNEAQLDKSGLPSDRFFAERPEGSVSTLKIQRTQQEDSAVYLCASRDDSYEQYFGPGTRLTVT.

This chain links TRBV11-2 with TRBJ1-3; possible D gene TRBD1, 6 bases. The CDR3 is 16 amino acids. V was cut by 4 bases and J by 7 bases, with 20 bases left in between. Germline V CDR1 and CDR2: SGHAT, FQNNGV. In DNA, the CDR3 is TGTGCCAGCAGCTCGCCCTGGCAGGGGATGGATAACACCATATATTTT. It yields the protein CASSSPWQGMDNTIYF.

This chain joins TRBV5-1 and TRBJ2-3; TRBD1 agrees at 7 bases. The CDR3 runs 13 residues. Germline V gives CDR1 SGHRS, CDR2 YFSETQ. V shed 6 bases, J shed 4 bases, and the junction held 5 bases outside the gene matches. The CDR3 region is CASKGQSSDTQYF. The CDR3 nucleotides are TGCGCCAGCAAGGGACAGTCGTCAGATACGCAGTATTTT.

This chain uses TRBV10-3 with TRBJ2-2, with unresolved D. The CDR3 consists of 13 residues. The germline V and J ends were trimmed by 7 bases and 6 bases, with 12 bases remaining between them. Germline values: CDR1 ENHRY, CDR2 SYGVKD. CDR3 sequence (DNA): TGTGCCATCAAACGTGAATCCGCCGGGGAGCTGTTTTTT. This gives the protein CAIKRESAGELFF.

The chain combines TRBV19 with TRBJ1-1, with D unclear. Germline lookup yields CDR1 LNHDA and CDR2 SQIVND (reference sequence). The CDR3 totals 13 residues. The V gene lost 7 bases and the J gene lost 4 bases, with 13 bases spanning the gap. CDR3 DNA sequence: TGTGCCAGTAAAGGACCGATGGTCACTGAAGCTTTCTTT. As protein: CASKGPMVTEAFF.

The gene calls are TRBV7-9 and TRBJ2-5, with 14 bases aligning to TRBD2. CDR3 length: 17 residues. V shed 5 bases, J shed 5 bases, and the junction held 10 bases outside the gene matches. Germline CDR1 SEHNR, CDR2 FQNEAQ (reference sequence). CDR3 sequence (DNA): TGTGCCAGCAGCCTGGGGACTAGCGGGGGCCCGGGGGAGACCCAGTACTTC. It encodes CASSLGTSGGPGETQYF.

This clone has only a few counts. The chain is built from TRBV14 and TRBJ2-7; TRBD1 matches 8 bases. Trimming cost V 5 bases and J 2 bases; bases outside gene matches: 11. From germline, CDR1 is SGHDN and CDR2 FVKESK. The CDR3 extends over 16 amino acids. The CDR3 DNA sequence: TGTGCCAGCAGCAAACAAAACAGGGGGTATCCCTACGAGCAGTACTTC. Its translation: CASSKQNRGYPYEQYF.

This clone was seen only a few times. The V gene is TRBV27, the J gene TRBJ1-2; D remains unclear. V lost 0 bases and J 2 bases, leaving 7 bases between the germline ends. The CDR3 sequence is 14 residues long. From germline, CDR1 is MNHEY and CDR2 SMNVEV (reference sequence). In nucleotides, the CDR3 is TGTGCCAGCAGTTTATCGACGGGGAACTATGGCTACACCTTC. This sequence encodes CASSLSTGNYGYTF.

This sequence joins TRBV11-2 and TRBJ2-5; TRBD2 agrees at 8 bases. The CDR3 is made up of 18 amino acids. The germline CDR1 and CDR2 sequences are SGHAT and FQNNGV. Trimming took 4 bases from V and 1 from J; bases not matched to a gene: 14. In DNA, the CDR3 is TGTGCCAGCAGCTCCGGACTAGCCGCCTTAGTCCGCCAAGAGACCCAGTACTTC. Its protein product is CASSSGLAALVRQETQYF.

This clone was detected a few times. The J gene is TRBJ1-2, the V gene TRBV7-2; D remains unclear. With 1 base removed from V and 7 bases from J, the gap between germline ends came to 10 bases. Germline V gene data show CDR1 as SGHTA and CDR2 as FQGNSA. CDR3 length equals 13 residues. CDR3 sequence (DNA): TGTGCCAGCAGCTTAGGTCTTTTGTCTGGCTACACCTTC. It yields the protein CASSLGLLSGYTF.

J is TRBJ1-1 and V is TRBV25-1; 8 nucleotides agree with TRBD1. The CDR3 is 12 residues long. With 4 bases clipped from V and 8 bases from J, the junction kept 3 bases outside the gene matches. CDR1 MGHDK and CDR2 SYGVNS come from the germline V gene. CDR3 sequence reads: CASSVGQGEAFF. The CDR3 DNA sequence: TGTGCCAGCAGTGTAGGACAGGGAGAAGCTTTCTTT.

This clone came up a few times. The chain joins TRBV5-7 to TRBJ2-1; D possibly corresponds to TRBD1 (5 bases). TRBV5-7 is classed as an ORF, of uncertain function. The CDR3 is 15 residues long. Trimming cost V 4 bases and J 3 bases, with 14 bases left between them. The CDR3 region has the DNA TGTGCCAGCAGCCCGGACACCCTTTGCTACAATGAGCAGTTCTTC. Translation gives CASSPDTLCYNEQFF.

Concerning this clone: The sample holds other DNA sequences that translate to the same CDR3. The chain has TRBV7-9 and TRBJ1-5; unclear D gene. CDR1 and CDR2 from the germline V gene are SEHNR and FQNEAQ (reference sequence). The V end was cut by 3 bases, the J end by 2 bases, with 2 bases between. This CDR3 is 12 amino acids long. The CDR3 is CASSFGNQPQHF. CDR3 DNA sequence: TGTGCCAGCAGCTTTGGCAATCAGCCCCAGCATTTT.

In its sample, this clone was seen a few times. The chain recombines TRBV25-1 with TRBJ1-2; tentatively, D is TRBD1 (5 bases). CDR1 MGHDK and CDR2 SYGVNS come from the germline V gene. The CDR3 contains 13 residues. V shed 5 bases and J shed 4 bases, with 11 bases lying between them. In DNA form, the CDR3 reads TGTGCCAGCAGTCGGGGCACCCGCTATGGCTACACCTTC. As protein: CASSRGTRYGYTF.

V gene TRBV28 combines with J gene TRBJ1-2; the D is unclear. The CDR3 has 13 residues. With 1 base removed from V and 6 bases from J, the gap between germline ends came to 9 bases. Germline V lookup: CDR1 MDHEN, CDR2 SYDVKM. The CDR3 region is CASSLFAGNGYTF. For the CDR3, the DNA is TGTGCCAGCAGTTTATTCGCGGGGAATGGCTACACCTTC.

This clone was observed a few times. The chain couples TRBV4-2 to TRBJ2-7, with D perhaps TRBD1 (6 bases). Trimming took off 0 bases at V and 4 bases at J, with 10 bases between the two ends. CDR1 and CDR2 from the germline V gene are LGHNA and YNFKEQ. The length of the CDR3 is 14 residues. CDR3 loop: CASSQDWTEYEQYF. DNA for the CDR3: TGTGCCAGCAGCCAAGATTGGACAGAATACGAGCAGTACTTC.

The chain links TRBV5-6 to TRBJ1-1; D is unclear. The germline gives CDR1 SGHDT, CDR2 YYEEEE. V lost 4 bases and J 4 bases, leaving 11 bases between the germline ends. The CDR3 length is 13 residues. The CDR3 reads CASSPGRSTEAFF. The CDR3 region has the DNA TGTGCCAGCAGCCCCGGTAGGAGCACTGAAGCTTTCTTT.

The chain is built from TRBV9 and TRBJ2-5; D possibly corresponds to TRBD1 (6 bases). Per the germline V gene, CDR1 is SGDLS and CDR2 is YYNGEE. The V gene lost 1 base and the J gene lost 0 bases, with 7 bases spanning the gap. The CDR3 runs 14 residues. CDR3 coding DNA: TGTGCCAGCAGCGTAACAGGGTACCAAGAGACCCAGTACTTC. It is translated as CASSVTGYQETQYF.

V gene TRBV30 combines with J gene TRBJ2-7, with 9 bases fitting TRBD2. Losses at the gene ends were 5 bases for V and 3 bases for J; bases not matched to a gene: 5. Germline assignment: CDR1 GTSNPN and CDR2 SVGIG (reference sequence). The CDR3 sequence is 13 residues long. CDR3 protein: CAWGTSLYYEQYF. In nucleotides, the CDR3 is TGTGCCTGGGGGACTAGCCTTTACTACGAGCAGTACTTC.

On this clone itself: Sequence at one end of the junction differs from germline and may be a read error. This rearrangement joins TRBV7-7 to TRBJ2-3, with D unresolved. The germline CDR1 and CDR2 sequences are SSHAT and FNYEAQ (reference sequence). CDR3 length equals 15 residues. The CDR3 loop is CASSLGPESTDTQYF. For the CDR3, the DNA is TGTGCTAGCAGCTTAGGTCCCGAAAGCACAGATACGCAGTATTTT. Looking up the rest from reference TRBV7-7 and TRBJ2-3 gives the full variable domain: GAGVSQSPRYKVTKRGQDVTLRCDPISSHATLYWYQQALGQGPEFLTYFNYEAQPDKSGLPSDRFSAERPEGSISTLTIQRTEQRDSAMYRCASSLGPESTDTQYFGPGTRLTVL.

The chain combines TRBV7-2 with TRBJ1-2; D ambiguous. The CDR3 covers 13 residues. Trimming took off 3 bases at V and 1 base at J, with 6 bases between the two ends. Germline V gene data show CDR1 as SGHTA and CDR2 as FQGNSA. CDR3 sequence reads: CASSFEINYGYTF. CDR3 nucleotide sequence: TGTGCCAGCAGCTTCGAGATTAACTATGGCTACACCTTC.